These 26 T cell receptor beta chains came from one sample sequenced in a study of T cell clonotyping in hematopoietic cell transplantation. TCRdb keeps only in-frame clones here, not all; method: immunoSEQ multiplex PCR. This table has about 4,200 clones, about 17% appearing once. The specimen comprised peripheral blood mononuclear cells, sampled 30 days after allogeneic stem cell transplant. The source is a male patient aged 45 to 59 who had an allogeneic stem cell transplant from a related donor, so the T cells may come from the graft donor. Some clones in this sample may be carry-over from other donors' samples.

This clone has only a few counts. The chain has TRBV5-7 and TRBJ2-7; D possibly matches TRBD1 or TRBD2 (5 bases each). Being an ORF, TRBV5-7 has a function that is uncertain. V was cut by 10 bases and J by 6 bases, with 8 bases left in between. This CDR3 is built from 9 residues. DNA of the CDR3: TGTGCCGTGAGGGGCGAGCAGTACTTC. Its translation is CAVRGEQYF.

The rearrangement joins TRBV30 to TRBJ1-5; D is undetermined. Germline CDR1 reads GTSNPN; CDR2 reads SVGIG (reference sequence). With 0 bases removed from V and 4 bases from J, the gap between germline ends came to 10 bases. The CDR3 has 14 amino acids. The CDR3: CAWSVLSANQPQHF. The CDR3 DNA sequence: TGTGCCTGGAGTGTACTGTCGGCAAATCAGCCCCAGCATTTT.

V and J are TRBV28 and TRBJ2-1; D gene ambiguous. CDR1 and CDR2 from the germline V gene are MDHEN and SYDVKM. The length of the CDR3 is 11 residues. With 5 bases removed from V and 15 bases from J, the gap between germline ends came to 14 bases. CDR3 DNA sequence: TGTGCCAGCAGTGTTGACCAACAATGGTTCTTC. Translated: CASSVDQQWFF.

The V and J genes are TRBV29-1 and TRBJ2-3, with 9 nucleotides matching TRBD1. Unmatched junction bases numbered 8, after V lost 8 bases and J lost 2 bases. This CDR3 has 14 residues. Germline CDR1 and CDR2: SQVTM and ANQGSEA. The CDR3 sequence: CSIEGQGYTDTQYF. CDR3 nucleotide sequence: TGCAGCATCGAGGGACAGGGATACACAGATACGCAGTATTTT.

The chain is built from TRBV4-2 and TRBJ2-7, with TRBD1 as a possible D gene (5 bases). The CDR3 loop spans 14 amino acids. The V gene lost 1 base and the J gene lost 1 base, with 8 bases spanning the gap. Germline assignment: CDR1 LGHNA and CDR2 YNFKEQ. CDR3 loop: CASSQGGASYEQYF. CDR3 DNA: TGTGCCAGCAGCCAAGGGGGCGCATCCTACGAGCAGTACTTC.

This clone was detected a few times. The chain recombines TRBV9 with TRBJ2-7; 9 bases are shared with TRBD2. The trim removed 4 bases at V and 4 bases at J, leaving 9 bases unmatched. Germline values: CDR1 SGDLS, CDR2 YYNGEE. The CDR3 loop spans 15 amino acids. DNA for the CDR3: TGTGCCAGCAGCACCAATAGCGGGGGACAGTACGAGCAGTACTTC. Protein: CASSTNSGGQYEQYF.

This clone has just a few counts. V gene TRBV4-3 combines with J gene TRBJ2-7, with D maybe TRBD2 (5 bases). Germline V CDR1 and CDR2: LGHNA, YSLEER. The CDR3 extends over 15 amino acids. Trimming left V 0 bases short and J 4 bases short, with 13 bases between. The CDR3 DNA is TGCGCCAGCAGCCAAGATCGGAGCGGTCCATACGAGCAGTACTTC. This codes for CASSQDRSGPYEQYF.

In DNA, the CDR3 is TGTGCCTGGAGTGTACGTCCCGGCTACACCTTC. Amino acids: CAWSVRPGYTF. This chain links TRBV30 with TRBJ1-2; no clear D. This CDR3 is built from 11 residues. V lost 0 bases, J lost 8 bases, and 7 bases lay in between. Germline V lookup: CDR1 GTSNPN, CDR2 SVGIG (reference sequence).

The chain couples TRBV5-6 to TRBJ2-7, with 9 bases lining up with TRBD1. Germline-derived CDR1 and CDR2 are SGHDT and YYEEEE. The CDR3 length is 14 residues. J gave up 7 bases and V 0 bases, and 5 bases lay outside the gene matches. DNA of the CDR3: TGTGCCAGCAGCTTGGGGACAGGGGTTAGGGAGCAGTACTTC. Protein product: CASSLGTGVREQYF.

A few counts support this clone. V gene TRBV30 combines with J gene TRBJ2-7; no clear D gene. Trimming left V 0 bases short and J 6 bases short, with 9 bases between. Per the germline V gene, CDR1 is GTSNPN and CDR2 is SVGIG (reference sequence). This CDR3 is built from 12 residues. In DNA, the CDR3 is TGTGCCTGGAGTGTAGCCAGGAGCGAGCAGTACTTC. It specifies CAWSVARSEQYF.

This chain uses TRBV30 with TRBJ2-7, with TRBD1 matching 7 bases. The CDR3 consists of 12 residues. From germline, CDR1 is GTSNPN and CDR2 SVGIG (reference sequence). Trimming took 3 bases from V and 2 from J; bases not matched to a gene: 1. CDR3 nucleotide sequence: TGTGCCTGGAGAAGGGGGCCCTACGAGCAGTACTTC. Protein product: CAWRRGPYEQYF.

This clone came up a few times. This chain uses TRBV5-6 with TRBJ2-3; TRBD2 matches 8 bases. CDR1 is SGHDT, CDR2 YYEEEE, per germline. Losses at the gene ends were 2 bases for V and 2 bases for J; bases not matched to a gene: 7. This CDR3 has 16 residues. The CDR3 sequence: CASSFPRGGVTDTQYF. The DNA of the CDR3 is TGTGCCAGCAGCTTCCCCCGGGGGGGAGTCACAGATACGCAGTATTTT.

CDR3 sequence reads: CASSQDPAGQRSKQYF. In DNA, the CDR3 is TGTGCCAGCAGCCAAGATCCGGCAGGGCAACGTTCTAAGCAGTACTTC. The chain couples TRBV4-2 to TRBJ2-7; tentative D call: TRBD1 (5 bases). Germline V gene sequence: CDR1 LGHNA, CDR2 YNFKEQ. The CDR3 is 16 amino acids. With 0 bases removed from V and 8 bases from J, the gap between germline ends came to 20 bases.

This chain connects TRBV30 to TRBJ2-5, with 7 positions matching TRBD1. The CDR3 is made up of 12 amino acids. Germline V gives CDR1 GTSNPN, CDR2 SVGIG (reference sequence). Trimming at V came to 7 bases and at J to 3 bases, leaving 5 bases not matched to a gene. This chain's CDR3 is CAYEGAEETQYF. In nucleotides, the CDR3 is TGTGCCTACGAGGGGGCTGAAGAGACCCAGTACTTC.

A few counts support this clone. The chain uses TRBV7-2 and TRBJ1-2, with D hard to call. Trimming removed 5 bases at V and 10 bases at J, with 14 bases between. The germline gives CDR1 SGHTA, CDR2 FQGNSA. CDR3 length: 12 residues. CDR3 protein: CASSAVLTDYTF. The CDR3 DNA sequence: TGTGCCAGCAGCGCGGTCCTCACAGACTACACCTTC.

This clone was recorded a few times. This chain links TRBV30 with TRBJ2-7; D gene ambiguous. The V gene lost 5 bases and the J gene lost 1 base, with 9 bases spanning the gap. Per germline, CDR1 GTSNPN and CDR2 SVGIG (reference sequence). The CDR3 spans 12 residues. The CDR3, as DNA: TGTGCCTGGGAACAGATTTCCTACGAGCAGTACTTC. Amino acids: CAWEQISYEQYF.

The chain combines TRBV30 with TRBJ1-2, with 9 nucleotides matching TRBD1. Looked up from germline, CDR1 is GTSNPN and CDR2 is SVGIG (reference sequence). The CDR3 has 14 residues. V lost 5 bases, J lost 2 bases, and 6 bases stayed unmatched. In DNA form, the CDR3 reads TGTGCCTGGGACCTACAGGGGGCCAACTATGGCTACACCTTC. As protein: CAWDLQGANYGYTF. The whole variable domain, filled in from reference TRBV30 and TRBJ1-2, reads SQTIHQWPATLVQPVGSPLSLECTVEGTSNPNLYWYRQAAGRGLQLLFYSVGIGQISSEVPQNLSASRPQDRQFILSSKKLLLSDSGFYLCAWDLQGANYGYTFGSGTRLTVV.

This clone was seen a handful of times. V usage is TRBV9 and J usage is TRBJ1-6, with TRBD1 as a possible D gene (5 bases). V gave up 2 bases and J gave up 11 bases, with 11 bases separating them. The CDR3 is 13 amino acids. Germline lookup yields CDR1 SGDLS and CDR2 YYNGEE. This chain's CDR3 is CASSVGTEPPLHF. The DNA of the CDR3 is TGTGCCAGCAGCGTGGGGACGGAGCCACCCCTCCACTTT.

For this clone: An end of the junction differs from the germline gene, which may be a read error. The chain couples TRBV7-7 to TRBJ2-3, with unresolved D. CDR3 length: 15 residues. Germline-derived CDR1 and CDR2 are SSHAT and FNYEAQ (reference sequence). The CDR3 is CASSLGTSGSTEQYF. The CDR3 nucleotides read TGTGCTAGCAGCTTAGGTACCTCCGGTTCTACGGAGCAGTATTTT.

The genes are TRBV6-5 and TRBJ2-1, with D possibly called TRBD1 or TRBD2 (5 bases each). This CDR3 region has 14 residues. Germline CDR1 is MNHEY and CDR2 is SVGAGI. V was cut by 2 bases and J by 7 bases, with 12 bases left in between. The CDR3 is CASSYGGPTNEQFF. DNA for the CDR3: TGTGCCAGCAGTTACGGGGGACCAACAAATGAGCAGTTCTTC.

The rearrangement joins TRBV29-1 to TRBJ2-1; TRBD2 aligns across 7 bases. The junction had 6 bases not matched to a gene; V was cut back by 7 bases and J by 0 bases. Germline V gene sequence: CDR1 SQVTM, CDR2 ANQGSEA. This CDR3 spans 14 amino acids. CDR3 nucleotide sequence: TGCAGCGATCGCGGGGAGGGCTCCTACAATGAGCAGTTCTTC. This gives the protein CSDRGEGSYNEQFF.

This chain links TRBV30 with TRBJ2-4; perhaps TRBD2 as D (5 bases). This CDR3 is built from 13 residues. Trimming took 7 bases from V and 7 from J, leaving 17 bases between them. CDR1 is GTSNPN and CDR2 is SVGIG in the germline V gene (reference sequence). The CDR3 region has the DNA TGTGCCTCCCTGGAGCTAGCAGAGAACATTCAGTACTTC. It encodes CASLELAENIQYF.

This clone is judged medium-sized. The chain joins TRBV4-3 to TRBJ1-4; the match to TRBD1 covers 8 bases. The CDR3 consists of 14 residues. Trimming cost V 6 bases and J 6 bases; bases outside gene matches: 6. Germline loops: CDR1 LGHNA, CDR2 YSLEER. CDR3 in amino acids: CASSEQGVDEKLFF. The CDR3 coding sequence is TGCGCCAGCAGTGAACAGGGGGTTGATGAAAAACTGTTTTTT.

This clone has only a few counts. The V and J genes are TRBV7-6 and TRBJ2-1; tentatively, D is TRBD1 (6 bases). The germline gives CDR1 SGHVS, CDR2 FNYEAQ. The CDR3 loop spans 15 amino acids. Trimming left V 5 bases short and J 1 base short, with 12 bases between. The CDR3 loop is CASSRSTGSYNEQFF. The CDR3 DNA sequence: TGTGCCAGCAGCCGATCGACAGGTTCCTACAATGAGCAGTTCTTC.

The V call is TRBV30, the J call TRBJ1-5, with 7 nucleotides matching TRBD1. The CDR3 length is 15 residues. Per the germline V gene, CDR1 is GTSNPN and CDR2 is SVGIG (reference sequence). V trimming: 3 bases; J trimming: 0 bases; junction bases outside the gene matches: 5. The CDR3 region has the DNA TGTGCCTGGAGCCCGGGACAGTATAGCAATCAGCCCCAGCATTTT. Residues: CAWSPGQYSNQPQHF.

The rearrangement joins TRBV2 to TRBJ2-7; 7 bases fit TRBD2. Trimming removed 2 bases from V and 8 bases from J; junction bases left unmatched: 9. Germline V gene lookup returns CDR1 SNHLY and CDR2 FYNNEI. The CDR3 is 14 amino acids. The CDR3 DNA sequence: TGTGCCAGCAGTGAACCCAGCGGGACGAGTCAGCAGTACTTC. Its translation is CASSEPSGTSQQYF.